This is a list of T cell receptor beta chains from one sample in a study of cytomegalovirus exposure and HLA in healthy donors. Sequencing used immunoSEQ multiplex PCR; TCRdb keeps in-frame clones, though not all of them. The table has approximately 89,000 clones, 77% seen once. Material for sequencing was PBMCs. All receptors derive from a man aged 25-45 years in good health and CMV-seronegative. CDR3s include the opening cysteine and the closing phenylalanine or tryptophan. D genes are given only for firm matches. Rows give clone size only sometimes, using once, few, many, or a class for an expanded clone.

>TRBV10-3|TRBJ2-7|TRBD2|once|12
TGTGCCATGGGGACTAGCGGGACCGAGCAGTACTTC
CAMGTSGTEQYF
>TRBV6-5|TRBJ1-3|NA|once|14
TGTGCCAGCAGACTTGACAGCGCTGGAAACACCATATATTTT
CASRLDSAGNTIYF
>TRBV18|TRBJ1-5|NA|NA|13
TGTGCCAGCTCACCAGGAGAGAATCAGCCCCAGCATTTT
CASSPGENQPQHF
>TRBV28|TRBJ2-5|TRBD2|once|15
TGTGCCAGCAGTAAGGGGACTAGCGGCCAAGAGACCCAGTACTTC
CASSKGTSGQETQYF
>TRBV7-9|TRBJ1-1|NA|NA|14
TGTTCCAGCAGCTTCGGGGGGCCGTGGGCTGAAGCTTTCTTT
CSSSFGGPWAEAFF
>TRBV10-2|TRBJ1-2|NA|NA|15
TGCGCCAGCAGTGAGAACCAGGGTACCCGCTATGGCTACACCTTC
CASSENQGTRYGYTF
>TRBV6-1|TRBJ2-5|TRBD2|NA|15
TGTGCCAGCAGTGGGCAGACTAGCGGTCAAGAGACCCAGTACTTC
CASSGQTSGQETQYF
>TRBV18|TRBJ1-2|TRBD1|NA|18
TGTGCCAGCTCACCTTCGCCGGGACAGGGAACTACTAACTATGGCTACACCTTC
CASSPSPGQGTTNYGYTF
>TRBV5-4|TRBJ2-1|NA|NA|15
TGTGCCAGCAGCCCTGCGGGACAGCACTACAATGAGCAGTTCTTC
CASSPAGQHYNEQFF
>TRBV28|TRBJ1-5|NA|once|14
TGTGCCAGCAGTTTGACAGCAGGGCCTCAGCCCCAGCATTTT
CASSLTAGPQPQHF
>TRBV6-1|TRBJ1-1|NA|NA|15
TGTGCCAGCAGTCTAGGACAGACCCAGAACACTGAAGCTTTCTTT
CASSLGQTQNTEAFF
>TRBV30|TRBJ1-2|NA|NA|14
TGTGCCTGGAGTGTAAGCCAGGCGACCTATGGCTACACCTTC
CAWSVSQATYGYTF
>TRBV11-2|TRBJ1-3|TRBD1|NA|17
TGTGCCAGCAGCTTAAGGGACAGCTTTTACTCTGGAAACACCATATATTTT
CASSLRDSFYSGNTIYF
>TRBV11-2|TRBJ2-1|NA|NA|13
TGTGCCAGCGGACTAAGCTCCTACAATGAGCAGTTCTTC
CASGLSSYNEQFF